A single sample gave rise to the 14 T cell receptor beta chains below, sequenced in a study of Graves' ophthalmopathy and Graves' hyperthyroidism. RNA transcripts yielded amplified TCR beta CDR3 regions. First-round RT-PCR employed HTBI primers, with a second-round multiplex PCR after it. Using its own MiXCR run on the multiplex PCR reads, TCRdb lists one record per CDR3 protein. Among about 170,000 distinct CDR3 sequences, over 35% were seen once, and the ten largest hold under 6.5%. Material for sequencing was peripheral blood. The receptors were sampled from a middle-aged woman with Graves' ophthalmopathy.

This clonotype was found many times. The rearrangement links TRBV9 to TRBJ1-1, with D maybe TRBD1 (6 bases). The CDR3 is 15 residues long. The germline V gene has CDR1 SGDLS and CDR2 YYNGEE. Trimming took 3 bases from V and 1 from J, leaving 13 bases between them. CDR3: CASSALGAGNTEAFF. CDR3 bases: TGTGCCAGCAGCGCGTTGGGGGCAGGGAACACTGAAGCTTTCTTT.

There are many counts of this clonotype. The chain joins TRBV18 to TRBJ1-5; D is unclear. There are 15 residues in the CDR3. CDR1 and CDR2 from the germline V gene are KGHSH and LQKENI. Between the trimmed V and J ends, which lost 3 bases and 1 base, there was a span of 10 bases. CDR3: CASSPTQGSNQPQHF. The CDR3 DNA reads TGTGCCAGCTCACCGACCCAAGGAAGCAATCAGCCCCAGCATTTT.

This clonotype was observed at least ten times. The rearrangement uses TRBV7-8 and TRBJ1-1; 9 bases are shared with TRBD1. Per the germline V gene, CDR1 is SGHVS and CDR2 is FQNEAQ. Germline trimming cut 3 bases from V and 5 bases from J; bases unmatched to any gene: 7. The CDR3 extends over 15 amino acids. CDR3 loop: CASSFQGQGGTEAFF. The CDR3 nucleotides are TGTGCCAGCAGCTTCCAGGGACAGGGTGGGACTGAAGCTTTCTTT.

This clonotype was seen ten or more times. This sequence joins TRBV29-1 and TRBJ2-7; a weak D match, TRBD2 (6 bases). Between the trimmed V and J ends, which lost 6 bases and 4 bases, there was a span of 16 bases. CDR3 size: 13 residues. The germline CDR1 and CDR2 sequences are SQVTM and ANQGSEA. The CDR3 protein is CSVALGEEYEQYF. The CDR3 coding sequence is TGCAGCGTCGCCTTAGGGGAGGAGTACGAGCAGTACTTC.

This clonotype appeared many times. The chain employs TRBV6-2 or TRBV6-3 and TRBJ1-2; D ambiguous. The CDR3 loop spans 12 amino acids. The germline V gene has CDR1 MNHEY and CDR2 SVGEGT. Trimming took off 7 bases at V and 5 bases at J, with 11 bases between the two ends. CDR3 loop: CASKTDEYGYTF. The CDR3 DNA is TGTGCCAGCAAAACCGACGAGTATGGCTACACCTTC.

This chain joins TRBV6-1 and TRBJ2-5, with TRBD1 matching over 11 bases. V gave up 11 bases and J gave up 5 bases; unmatched junction bases: 7. This CDR3 region has 13 residues. Germline V lookup: CDR1 MNHNS, CDR2 SASEGT. The CDR3 loop is CACGQGAMETQYF. CDR3 DNA sequence: TGTGCCTGCGGACAGGGGGCTATGGAGACCCAGTACTTC.

This clonotype was picked up many times. The chain employs TRBV12-3 or TRBV12-4 and TRBJ1-2; a possible D gene is TRBD1 (5 bases). This CDR3 contains 13 residues. The V end was cut by 6 bases, the J end by 7 bases, with 15 bases between. CDR3 sequence reads: CASSSGTDRGYTF. The CDR3 DNA sequence: TGTGCCAGCAGCTCCGGGACGGATCGTGGCTACACCTTC.

This clonotype was seen ten or more times. This CDR3 is CASRETADYGYTF. The CDR3, as DNA: TGTGCCAGCAGGGAGACGGCGGACTATGGCTACACCTTC. This rearrangement joins TRBV6-2 or TRBV6-3 to TRBJ1-2; D gene uncertain. V lost 6 bases, J lost 3 bases, and 11 bases lay in between. There are 13 residues in the CDR3. Germline CDR1 MNHEY, CDR2 SVGEGT.

This clonotype appeared many times. This CDR3 reads CASSPSSQPQHF. Written as DNA, the CDR3 is TGTGCCAGCAGCCCTTCAAGTCAGCCCCAGCATTTT. The V call is TRBV12-3 or TRBV12-4, the J call TRBJ1-5; D gene unclear. This CDR3 has 12 residues. The V and J ends lost 6 bases and 6 bases respectively, with 9 bases between them.

The V gene is TRBV29-1, the J gene TRBJ1-1; D perhaps matches TRBD1 (6 bases). CDR1 is SQVTM, CDR2 ANQGSEA, per germline. This CDR3 has 13 residues. The ends were cut back, 6 bases at V and 0 bases at J, with 11 bases in the middle. The DNA for the CDR3 is TGCAGCGTCTCGGGACAAATGAACACTGAAGCTTTCTTT. Amino acids: CSVSGQMNTEAFF.

V is TRBV20-1 and J is TRBJ2-7; maybe TRBD2 (5 bases). The germline V gene has CDR1 DFQATT and CDR2 SNEGSKA (reference sequence). V lost 0 bases and J lost 7, with 13 bases in between. The CDR3 length is 13 residues. The CDR3 bases are TGCAGTGCTAGAGATCCGGGAAGAGTTGAGCAGTACTTC. It yields the protein CSARDPGRVEQYF.

CDR3 residues: CASSYSTVTEQYF. In DNA form, the CDR3 reads TGTGCCAGCAGTTACTCGACCGTAACCGAGCAGTACTTC. The gene calls are TRBV6-2 or TRBV6-3 and TRBJ2-7; D remains ambiguous. Trimming removed 0 bases at V and 6 bases at J, with 9 bases between. The germline gives CDR1 MNHEY, CDR2 SVGEGT. The CDR3 totals 13 residues.

This clonotype was detected many times. V usage is TRBV12-3 or TRBV12-4 and J usage is TRBJ1-1; D call uncertain. CDR3 size: 13 residues. Trimming removed 3 bases at V and 1 base at J, with 6 bases between. CDR3 bases: TGTGCCAGCAGTTTGGAGGAGAACACTGAAGCTTTCTTT. It yields the protein CASSLEENTEAFF.

The gene calls are TRBV20-1 and TRBJ2-1, with D possibly matching TRBD2 (5 bases). V was cut by 3 bases and J by 9 bases, with 18 bases left in between. There are 14 residues in the CDR3. The germline gives CDR1 DFQATT, CDR2 SNEGSKA (reference sequence). The CDR3 DNA follows: TGCAGTGCTAGTACCTCGCCTGGACTTTTTGAGCAGTTCTTC. It specifies CSASTSPGLFEQFF.